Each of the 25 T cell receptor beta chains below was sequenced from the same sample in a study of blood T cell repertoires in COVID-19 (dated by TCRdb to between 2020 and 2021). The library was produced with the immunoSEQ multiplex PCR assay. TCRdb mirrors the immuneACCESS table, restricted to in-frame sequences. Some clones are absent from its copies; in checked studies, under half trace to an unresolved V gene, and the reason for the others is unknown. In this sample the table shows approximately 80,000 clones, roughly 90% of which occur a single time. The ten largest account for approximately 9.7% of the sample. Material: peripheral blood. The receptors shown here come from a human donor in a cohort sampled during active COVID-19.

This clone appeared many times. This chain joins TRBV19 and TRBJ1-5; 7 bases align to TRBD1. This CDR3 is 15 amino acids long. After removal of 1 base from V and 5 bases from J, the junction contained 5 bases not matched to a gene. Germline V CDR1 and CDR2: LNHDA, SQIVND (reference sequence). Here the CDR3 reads CASSIVAGGHQPQHF. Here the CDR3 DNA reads TGTGCCAGTAGTATAGTCGCAGGGGGTCATCAGCCCCAGCATTTT.

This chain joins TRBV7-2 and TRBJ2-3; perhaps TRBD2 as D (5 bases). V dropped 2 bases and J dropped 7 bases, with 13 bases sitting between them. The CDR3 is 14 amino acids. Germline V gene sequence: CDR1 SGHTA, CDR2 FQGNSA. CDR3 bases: TGTGCCAGCAGCTTATCCCGGACTGCCTATACGCAGTATTTT. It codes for CASSLSRTAYTQYF.

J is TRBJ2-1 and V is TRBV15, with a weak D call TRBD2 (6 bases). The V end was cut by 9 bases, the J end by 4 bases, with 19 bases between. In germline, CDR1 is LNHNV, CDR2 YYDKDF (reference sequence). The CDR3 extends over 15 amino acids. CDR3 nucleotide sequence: TGTGCCACGGGCCGGGAGTTAATGGGATACAATGAGCAGTTCTTC. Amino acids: CATGRELMGYNEQFF. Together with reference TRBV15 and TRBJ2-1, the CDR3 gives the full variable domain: DAMVIQNPRYQVTQFGKPVTLSCSQTLNHNVMYWYQQKSSQAPKLLFHYYDKDFNNEADTPDNFQSRRPNTSFCFLDIRSPGLGDTAMYLCATGRELMGYNEQFFGPGTRLTVL.

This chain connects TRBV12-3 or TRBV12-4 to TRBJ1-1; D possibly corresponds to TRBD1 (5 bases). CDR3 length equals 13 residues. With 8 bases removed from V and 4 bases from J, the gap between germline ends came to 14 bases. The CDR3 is CASLPRVGTEAFF. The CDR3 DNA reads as TGTGCCAGCCTCCCCAGGGTTGGCACTGAAGCTTTCTTT.

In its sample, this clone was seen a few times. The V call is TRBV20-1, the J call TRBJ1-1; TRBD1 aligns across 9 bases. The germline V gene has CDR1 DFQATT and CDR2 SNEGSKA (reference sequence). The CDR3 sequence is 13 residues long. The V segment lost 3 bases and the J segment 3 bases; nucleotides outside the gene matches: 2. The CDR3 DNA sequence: TGCAGTGCTAGTGGACAGGGGCACACTGAAGCTTTCTTT. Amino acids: CSASGQGHTEAFF.

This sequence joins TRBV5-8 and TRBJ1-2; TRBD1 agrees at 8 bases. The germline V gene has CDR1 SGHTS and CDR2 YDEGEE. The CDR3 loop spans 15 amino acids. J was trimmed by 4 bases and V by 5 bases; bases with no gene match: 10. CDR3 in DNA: TGTGCCAGCAGGCATCCTACGGGACAGGTCTATGGCTACACCTTC. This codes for CASRHPTGQVYGYTF.

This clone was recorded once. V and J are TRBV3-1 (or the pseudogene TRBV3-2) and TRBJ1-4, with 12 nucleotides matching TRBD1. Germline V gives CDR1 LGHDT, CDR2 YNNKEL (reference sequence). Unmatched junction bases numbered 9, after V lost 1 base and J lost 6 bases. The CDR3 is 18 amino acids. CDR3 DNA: TGTGCCAGCAGCCAAGCCGGGACAGGGGGCCTCCTCCATGAAAAACTGTTTTTT. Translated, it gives CASSQAGTGGLLHEKLFF.

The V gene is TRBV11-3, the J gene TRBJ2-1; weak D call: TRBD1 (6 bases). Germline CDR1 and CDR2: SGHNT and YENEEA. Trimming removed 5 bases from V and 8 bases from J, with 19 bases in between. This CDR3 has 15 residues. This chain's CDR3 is CASSITGQRFDEQFF. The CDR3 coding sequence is TGTGCCAGCAGCATAACGGGACAAAGATTCGATGAGCAGTTCTTC. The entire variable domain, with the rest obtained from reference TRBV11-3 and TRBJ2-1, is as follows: EAGVVQSPRYKIIEKKQPVAFWCNPISGHNTLYWYLQNLGQGPELLIRYENEEAVDDSQLPKDRFSAERLKGVDSTLKIQPAELGDSAVYLCASSITGQRFDEQFFGPGTRLTVL.

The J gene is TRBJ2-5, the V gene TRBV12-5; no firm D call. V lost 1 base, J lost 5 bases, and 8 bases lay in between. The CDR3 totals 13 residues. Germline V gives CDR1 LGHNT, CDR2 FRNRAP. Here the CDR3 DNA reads TGTGCTAGTGGTTTGGCTCAGACTGAGACCCAGTACTTC. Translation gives CASGLAQTETQYF.

The DNA of the CDR3 is TGTGCCAGCAGTTTAGACTCTATTGATCGCTATGGCTACACCTTC. Its translation is CASSLDSIDRYGYTF. This rearrangement joins TRBV28 to TRBJ1-2, with D unclear. From germline, CDR1 is MDHEN and CDR2 SYDVKM. Trimming removed 2 bases at V and 4 bases at J, with 14 bases between. CDR3 length: 15 residues.

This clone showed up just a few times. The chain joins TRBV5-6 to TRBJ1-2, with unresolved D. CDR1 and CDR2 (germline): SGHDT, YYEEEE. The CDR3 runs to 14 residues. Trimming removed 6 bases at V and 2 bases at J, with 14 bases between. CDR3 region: CASTPSWENYGYTF. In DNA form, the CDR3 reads TGTGCCAGCACCCCGTCTTGGGAGAACTATGGCTACACCTTC.

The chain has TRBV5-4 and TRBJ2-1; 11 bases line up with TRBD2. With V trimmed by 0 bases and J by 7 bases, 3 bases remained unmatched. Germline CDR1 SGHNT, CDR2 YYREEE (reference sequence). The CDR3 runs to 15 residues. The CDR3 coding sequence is TGTGCCAGCAGCTTGGTAGCGGGGGGGGAAAATGAGCAGTTCTTC. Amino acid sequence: CASSLVAGGENEQFF.

This CDR3 reads CASSLTSSVTSSYEQYF. For the CDR3, the DNA is TGCGCCAGCAGCTTGACGTCTAGCGTTACTAGCTCCTACGAGCAGTACTTC. The chain recombines TRBV5-1 with TRBJ2-7; TRBD2 might be the D (6 bases). The V end was cut by 1 base, the J end by 0 bases, with 17 bases between. Germline V CDR1 and CDR2: SGHRS, YFSETQ. The length of the CDR3 is 17 residues.

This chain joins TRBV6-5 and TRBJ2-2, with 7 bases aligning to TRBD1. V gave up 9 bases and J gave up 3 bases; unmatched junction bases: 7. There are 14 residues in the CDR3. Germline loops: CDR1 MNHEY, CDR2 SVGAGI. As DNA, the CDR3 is TGTGCCAGAGGTGTTCAGGGGGACACCGGGGAGCTGTTTTTT. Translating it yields CARGVQGDTGELFF.

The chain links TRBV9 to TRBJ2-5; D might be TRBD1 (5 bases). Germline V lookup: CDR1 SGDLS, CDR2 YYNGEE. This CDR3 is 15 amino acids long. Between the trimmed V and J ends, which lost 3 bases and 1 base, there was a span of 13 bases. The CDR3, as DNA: TGTGCCAGCAGCGCCCTAACAGGTTCCCAAGAGACCCAGTACTTC. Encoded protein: CASSALTGSQETQYF.

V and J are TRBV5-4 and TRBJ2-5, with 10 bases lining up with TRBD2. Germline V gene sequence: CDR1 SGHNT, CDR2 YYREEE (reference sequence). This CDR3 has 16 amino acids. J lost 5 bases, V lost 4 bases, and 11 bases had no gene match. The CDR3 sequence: CASSLSAAGGPETQYF. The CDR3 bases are TGTGCCAGCAGCCTTTCGGCAGCGGGGGGGCCGGAGACCCAGTACTTC.

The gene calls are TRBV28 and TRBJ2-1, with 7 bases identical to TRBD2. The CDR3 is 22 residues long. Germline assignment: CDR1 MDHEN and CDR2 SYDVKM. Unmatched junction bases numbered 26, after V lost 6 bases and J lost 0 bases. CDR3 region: CASRGVWRVGQGGLSSYNEQFF. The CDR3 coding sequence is TGTGCCAGCAGGGGGGTTTGGAGGGTTGGGCAGGGAGGGTTGAGCTCCTACAATGAGCAGTTCTTC.

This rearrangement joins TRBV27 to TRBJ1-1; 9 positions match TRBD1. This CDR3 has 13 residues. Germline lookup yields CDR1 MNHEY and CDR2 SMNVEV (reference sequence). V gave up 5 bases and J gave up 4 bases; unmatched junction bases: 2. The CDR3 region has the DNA TGTGCCAGCAGTCGACAGGGGGTCACTGAAGCTTTCTTT. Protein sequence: CASSRQGVTEAFF.

CDR3 in DNA: TGTGCCAGCAGCGCACCACCCGGGGGAACTTCGGAGCAGTTCTTC. Its translation: CASSAPPGGTSEQFF. The J gene is TRBJ2-1, the V gene TRBV9; D may be TRBD2 (6 bases). This CDR3 contains 15 residues. Germline CDR1 is SGDLS and CDR2 is YYNGEE. Trimming took off 3 bases at V and 10 bases at J, with 20 bases between the two ends. The full variable domain, rest sourced from reference TRBV9 and TRBJ2-1, is DSGVTQTPKHLITATGQRVTLRCSPRSGDLSVYWYQQSLDQGLQFLIQYYNGEERAKGNILERFSAQQFPDLHSELNLSSLELGDSALYFCASSAPPGGTSEQFFGPGTRLTVL.

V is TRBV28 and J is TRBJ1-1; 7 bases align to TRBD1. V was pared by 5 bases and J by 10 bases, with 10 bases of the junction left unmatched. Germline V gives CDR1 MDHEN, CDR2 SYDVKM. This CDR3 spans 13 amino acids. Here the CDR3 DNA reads TGTGCCAGCAGTCCGCCAGGGGGTTTCGGAGCTTTCTTT. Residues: CASSPPGGFGAFF.

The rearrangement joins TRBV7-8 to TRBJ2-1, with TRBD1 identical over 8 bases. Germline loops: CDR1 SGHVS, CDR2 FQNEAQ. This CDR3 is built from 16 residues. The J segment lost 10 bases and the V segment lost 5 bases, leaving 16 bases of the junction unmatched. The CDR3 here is CASSIEGQAGRREQFF. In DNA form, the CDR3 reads TGTGCCAGCAGCATAGAGGGACAGGCCGGCCGAAGGGAGCAGTTCTTC.

The CDR3 DNA is TGTGCCTGGAGTGGACGGGAGGGGTTTGGCTACACCTTC. It codes for CAWSGREGFGYTF. The chain combines TRBV30 with TRBJ1-2; a weak D match, TRBD1 (5 bases). V was shortened by 1 base and J by 7 bases, with 13 bases between the two germline ends. The length of the CDR3 is 13 residues. Germline V gene sequence: CDR1 GTSNPN, CDR2 SVGIG (reference sequence).

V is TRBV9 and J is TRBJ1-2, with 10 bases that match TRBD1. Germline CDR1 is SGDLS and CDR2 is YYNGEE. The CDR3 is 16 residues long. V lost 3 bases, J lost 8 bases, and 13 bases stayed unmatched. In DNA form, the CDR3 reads TGTGCCAGCAGCGCTGGTGGGGGACAGGGGTTTGAGGGCTACACCTTC. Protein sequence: CASSAGGGQGFEGYTF. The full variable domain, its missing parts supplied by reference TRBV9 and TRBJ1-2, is DSGVTQTPKHLITATGQRVTLRCSPRSGDLSVYWYQQSLDQGLQFLIQYYNGEERAKGNILERFSAQQFPDLHSELNLSSLELGDSALYFCASSAGGGQGFEGYTFGSGTRLTVV.

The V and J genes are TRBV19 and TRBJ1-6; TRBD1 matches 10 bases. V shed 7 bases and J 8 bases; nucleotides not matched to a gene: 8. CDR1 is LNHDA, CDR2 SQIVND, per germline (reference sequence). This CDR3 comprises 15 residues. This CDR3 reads CASKNRDRGDSPLHF. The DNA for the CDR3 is TGTGCCAGTAAAAACCGGGACAGGGGTGATTCACCCCTCCACTTT. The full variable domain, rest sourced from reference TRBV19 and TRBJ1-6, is DGGITQSPKYLFRKEGQNVTLSCEQNLNHDAMYWYRQDPGQGLRLIYYSQIVNDFQKGDIAEGYSVSREKKESFPLTVTSAQKNPTAFYLCASKNRDRGDSPLHFGNGTRLTVT.

The CDR3 is CAWSVFSPATDTQYF. CDR3 DNA sequence: TGTGCCTGGAGTGTCTTCAGTCCTGCCACAGATACGCAGTATTTT. The genes are TRBV30 and TRBJ2-3; D uncertain. Germline V lookup: CDR1 GTSNPN, CDR2 SVGIG (reference sequence). The CDR3 totals 15 residues. Trimming stripped 0 bases from V and 2 bases from J, with 12 bases between.